The T cell receptor (beta chain) under discussion was sequenced for a study of blood T cell repertoires in COVID-19. Study-level information: The United States, Italy and Spain were the sources of the acute and convalescent COVID-19 samples. PBMCs, B-cell-depleted T cells, or T cells provided the cDNA or gDNA that made up the material.

Between the trimmed V and J ends, which lost 3 bases and 4 bases, there was a span of 24 bases. CDR1 is KGHSH and CDR2 is LQKENI in the germline V gene. The CDR3 covers 18 residues. Original analysis: For nucleated cells, counts were estimated from reference gene primer amplification. Generated by immunoSEQ multiplex PCR, the TCRdb table keeps only in-frame clones and is missing some. From that table come the V and J calls and clone size; the DNA was used to work out D and trimming. Here the sample spans about 74,000 clones, over 75% being singletons. The J gene is TRBJ2-5, the V gene TRBV18, with D maybe TRBD1 (6 bases). The TCR was taken from a woman aged 80 or over with active or convalescent COVID-19. The sequencing input was peripheral blood. CDR3: CASSPPTGTSSLRETQYF. In DNA form, the CDR3 reads TGTGCCAGCTCACCCCCCACCGGGACATCCTCTTTGAGAGAGACCCAGTACTTC. Together with reference TRBV18 and TRBJ2-5, the CDR3 gives the full variable domain: NAGVMQNPRHLVRRRGQEARLRCSPMKGHSHVYWYRQLPEEGLKFMVYLQKENIIDESGMPKERFSAEFPKEGPSILRIQQVVRGDSAAYFCASSPPTGTSSLRETQYFGPGTRLLVL.